Sequencing of this TCR beta chain was carried out in a study of control samples from healthy donors and cancer patients. Method: immunoSEQ multiplex PCR; TCRdb's copy keeps in-frame clones and lacks some. Of around 80,000 clones listed, about nine tenths are singletons. The CDR3 is made up of 12 amino acids. The germline V and J ends were trimmed by 6 bases and 5 bases, with 9 bases remaining between them. Germline CDR1 is SGHKS and CDR2 is YYEKEE (reference sequence). The sample taken for sequencing was blood. The V and J genes are TRBV5-5 and TRBJ2-1, with TRBD2 as a possible D gene (6 bases). This receptor was identified in a man in his fifties in good health. The CDR3 here is CASTWGDNEQFF. CDR3 DNA: TGTGCCAGCACCTGGGGGGACAATGAGCAGTTCTTC.